The present T cell receptor beta chain was sequenced within a study of cytomegalovirus exposure and HLA in healthy donors. Broader study findings: The study listed some 160 cytomegalovirus-associated TCR beta chains.

Germline assignment: CDR1 LNHNV and CDR2 YYDKDF (reference sequence). V trimming: 7 bases; J trimming: 4 bases; junction bases outside the gene matches: 3. The CDR3 contains 13 residues. Produced via immunoSEQ multiplex PCR; TCRdb's table is partial and in-frame only. Of 150,000 to 200,000 clones in the sample, approximately 87% were seen once. This clone was seen once. Its antigen remains unidentified. The TCR was taken from a woman in her twenties or thirties in good health and CMV-seronegative. V is TRBV15 and J is TRBJ2-2, with 7 bases that match TRBD2. Sequencing input: PBMCs. The CDR3 sequence is CATMASGTGELFF. CDR3 coding DNA: TGTGCCACCATGGCTAGCGGCACCGGGGAGCTGTTTTTT.